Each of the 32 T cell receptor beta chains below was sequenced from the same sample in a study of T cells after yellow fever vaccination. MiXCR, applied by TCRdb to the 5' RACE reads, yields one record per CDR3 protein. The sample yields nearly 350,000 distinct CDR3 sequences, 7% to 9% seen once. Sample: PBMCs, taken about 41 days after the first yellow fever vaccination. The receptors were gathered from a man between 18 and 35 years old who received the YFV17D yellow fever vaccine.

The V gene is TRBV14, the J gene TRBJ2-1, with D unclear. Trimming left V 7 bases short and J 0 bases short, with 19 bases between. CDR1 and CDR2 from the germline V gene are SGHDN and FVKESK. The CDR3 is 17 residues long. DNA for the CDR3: TGTGCCAGCACCCGAGGAGCCCTTCGAGACTCCTACAATGAGCAGTTCTTC. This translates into CASTRGALRDSYNEQFF. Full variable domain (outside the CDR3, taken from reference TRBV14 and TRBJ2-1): EAGVTQFPSHSVIEKGQTVTLRCDPISGHDNLYWYRRVMGKEIKFLLHFVKESKQDESGMPNNRFLAERTGGTYSTLKVQPAELEDSGVYFCASTRGALRDSYNEQFFGPGTRLTVL.

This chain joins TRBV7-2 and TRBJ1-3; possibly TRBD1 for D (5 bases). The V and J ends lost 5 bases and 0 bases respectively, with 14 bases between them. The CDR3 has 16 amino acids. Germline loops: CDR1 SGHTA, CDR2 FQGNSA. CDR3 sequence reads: CASSPGDANSGNTIYF. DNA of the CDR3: TGTGCCAGCAGCCCCGGGGACGCCAACTCTGGAAACACCATATATTTT.

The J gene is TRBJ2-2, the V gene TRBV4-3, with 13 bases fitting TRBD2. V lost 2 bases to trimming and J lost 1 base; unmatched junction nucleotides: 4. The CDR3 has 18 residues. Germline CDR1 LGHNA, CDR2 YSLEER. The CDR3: CASSQWGLAGRNTGELFF. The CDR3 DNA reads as TGCGCCAGCAGCCAATGGGGACTAGCGGGGCGGAACACCGGGGAGCTGTTTTTT.

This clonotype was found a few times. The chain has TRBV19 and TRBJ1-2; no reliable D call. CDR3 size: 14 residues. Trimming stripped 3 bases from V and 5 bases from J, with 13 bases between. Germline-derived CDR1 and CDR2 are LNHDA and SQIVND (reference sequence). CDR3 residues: CASSIGARRYGYTF. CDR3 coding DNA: TGTGCCAGTAGTATTGGTGCGAGGAGATATGGCTACACCTTC.

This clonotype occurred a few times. This chain's CDR3 is CASSLMTTGELFF. The CDR3 DNA follows: TGTGCCAGCAGCTTAATGACCACCGGGGAGCTGTTTTTT. The chain is built from TRBV7-3 and TRBJ2-2, with D hard to call. V was shortened by 1 base and J by 4 bases, with 4 bases between the two germline ends. The CDR3 consists of 13 residues. CDR1 and CDR2 from the germline V gene are SGHTA and FQGTGA.

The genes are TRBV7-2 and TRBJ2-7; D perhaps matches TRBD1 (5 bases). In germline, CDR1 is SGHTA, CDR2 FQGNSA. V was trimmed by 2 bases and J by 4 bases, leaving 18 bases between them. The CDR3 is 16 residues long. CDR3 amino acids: CASSLKVLRALYEQYV. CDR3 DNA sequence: TGTGCCAGCAGCTTAAAGGTTCTCAGGGCCCTGTACGAGCAGTACGTC.

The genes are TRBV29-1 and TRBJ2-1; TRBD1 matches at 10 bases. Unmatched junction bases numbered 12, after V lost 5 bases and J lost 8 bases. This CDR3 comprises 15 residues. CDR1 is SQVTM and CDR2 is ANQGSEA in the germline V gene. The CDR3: CSVTTGTGADHEQFF. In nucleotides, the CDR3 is TGCAGCGTTACGACCGGGACAGGGGCGGATCATGAGCAGTTCTTC.

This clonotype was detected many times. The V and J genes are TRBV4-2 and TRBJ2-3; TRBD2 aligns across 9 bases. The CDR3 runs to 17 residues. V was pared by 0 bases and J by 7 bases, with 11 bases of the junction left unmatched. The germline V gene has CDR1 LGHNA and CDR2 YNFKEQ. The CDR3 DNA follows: TGTGCCAGCAGCCAAGACGGGTTAGCGGGGGAAAGGCATACGCAGTATTTT. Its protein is CASSQDGLAGERHTQYF.

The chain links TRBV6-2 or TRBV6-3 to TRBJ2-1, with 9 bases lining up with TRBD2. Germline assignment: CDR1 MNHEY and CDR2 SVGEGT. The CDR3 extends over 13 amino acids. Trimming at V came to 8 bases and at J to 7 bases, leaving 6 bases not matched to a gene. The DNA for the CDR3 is TGTGCCAGCTCTTGGGCGGGGGGGAATGAGCAGTTCTTC. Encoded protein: CASSWAGGNEQFF.

CDR3 DNA sequence: TGTGCCAGCAGCTTAGGCGGATTAGAAGATACGCAGTATTTT. This gives the protein CASSLGGLEDTQYF. V and J are TRBV5-4 and TRBJ2-3, with D unclear. V was pared by 2 bases and J by 5 bases, with 12 bases between. The germline gives CDR1 SGHNT, CDR2 YYREEE (reference sequence). The CDR3 is 14 amino acids.

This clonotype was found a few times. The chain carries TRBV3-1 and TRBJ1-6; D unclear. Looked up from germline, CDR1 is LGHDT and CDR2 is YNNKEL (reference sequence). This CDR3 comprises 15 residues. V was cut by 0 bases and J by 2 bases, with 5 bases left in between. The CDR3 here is CASSQEQPYNSPLHF. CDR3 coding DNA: TGTGCCAGCAGCCAAGAACAGCCCTATAATTCACCCCTCCACTTT. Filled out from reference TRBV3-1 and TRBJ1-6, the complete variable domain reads DTAVSQTPKYLVTQMGNDKSIKCEQNLGHDTMYWYKQDSKKFLKIMFSYNNKELIINETVPNRFSPKSPDKAHLNLHINSLELGDSAVYFCASSQEQPYNSPLHFGNGTRLTVT.

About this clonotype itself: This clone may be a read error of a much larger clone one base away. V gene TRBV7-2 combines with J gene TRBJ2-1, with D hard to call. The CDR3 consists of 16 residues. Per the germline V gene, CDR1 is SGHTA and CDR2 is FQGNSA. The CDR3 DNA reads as TGTGACAGCAGCTTAGCTCCTGTTAGCTCCTACAATGAGCAGTTCTTC. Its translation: CDSSLAPVSSYNEQFF.

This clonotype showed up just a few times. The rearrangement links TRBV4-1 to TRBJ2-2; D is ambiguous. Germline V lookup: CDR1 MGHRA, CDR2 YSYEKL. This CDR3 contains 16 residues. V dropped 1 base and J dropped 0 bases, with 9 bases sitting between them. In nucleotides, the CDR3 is TGCGCCAGCAGCCAAGTCGGCCGGGCGAACACCGGGGAGCTGTTTTTT. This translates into CASSQVGRANTGELFF.

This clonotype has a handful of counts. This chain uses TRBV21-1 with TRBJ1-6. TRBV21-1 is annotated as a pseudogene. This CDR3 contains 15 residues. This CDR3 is CASSTQGPYNSPLHF. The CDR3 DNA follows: TGTGCCAGCAGCACGCAGGGGCCCTATAATTCACCCCTCCACTTT.

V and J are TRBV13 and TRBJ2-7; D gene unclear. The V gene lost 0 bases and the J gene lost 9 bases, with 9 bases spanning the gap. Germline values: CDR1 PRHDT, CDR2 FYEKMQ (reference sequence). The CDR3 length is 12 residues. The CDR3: CASSLGGRAQYV. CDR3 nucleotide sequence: TGTGCCAGCAGCTTAGGTGGGCGCGCGCAGTACGTC.

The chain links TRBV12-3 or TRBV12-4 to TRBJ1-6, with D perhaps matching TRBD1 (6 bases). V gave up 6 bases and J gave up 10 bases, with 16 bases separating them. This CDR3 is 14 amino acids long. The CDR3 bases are TGTGCCAGCAGCCCACAGGGAGAAGGATCACCCCTCCACTTT. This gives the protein CASSPQGEGSPLHF.

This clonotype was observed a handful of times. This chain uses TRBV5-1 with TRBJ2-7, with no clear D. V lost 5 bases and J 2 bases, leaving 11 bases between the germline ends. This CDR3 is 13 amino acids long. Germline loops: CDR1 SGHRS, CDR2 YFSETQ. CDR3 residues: CASSFVGPYEQYV. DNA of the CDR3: TGCGCCAGCAGTTTCGTTGGACCCTACGAGCAGTACGTC.

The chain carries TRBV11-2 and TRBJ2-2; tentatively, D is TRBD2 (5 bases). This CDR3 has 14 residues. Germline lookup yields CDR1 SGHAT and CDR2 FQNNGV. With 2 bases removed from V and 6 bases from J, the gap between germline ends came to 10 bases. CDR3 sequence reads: CASSLQMEAGELFF. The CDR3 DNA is TGTGCCAGCAGCTTACAGATGGAGGCCGGGGAGCTGTTTTTT.

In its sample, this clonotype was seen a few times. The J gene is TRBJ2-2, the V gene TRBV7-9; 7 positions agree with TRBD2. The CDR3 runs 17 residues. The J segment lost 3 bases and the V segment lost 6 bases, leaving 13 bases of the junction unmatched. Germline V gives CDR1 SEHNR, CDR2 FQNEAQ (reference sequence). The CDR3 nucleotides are TGTGCCAGCAGAACCCCAAGCGGGGTTGCTGACACCGGGGAGCTGTTTTTT. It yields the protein CASRTPSGVADTGELFF. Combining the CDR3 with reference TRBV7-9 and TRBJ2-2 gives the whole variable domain DTGVSQNPRHKITKRGQNVTFRCDPISEHNRLYWYRQTLGQGPEFLTYFQNEAQLEKSRLLSDRFSAERPKGSFSTLEIQRTEQGDSAMYLCASRTPSGVADTGELFFGEGSRLTVL.

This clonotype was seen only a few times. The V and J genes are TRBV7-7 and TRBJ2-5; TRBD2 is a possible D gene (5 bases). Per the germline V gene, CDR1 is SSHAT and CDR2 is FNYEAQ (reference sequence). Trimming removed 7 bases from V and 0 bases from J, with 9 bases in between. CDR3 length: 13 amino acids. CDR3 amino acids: CASTSGNQETQYF. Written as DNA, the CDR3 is TGTGCCAGCACCTCCGGGAACCAAGAGACCCAGTACTTC.

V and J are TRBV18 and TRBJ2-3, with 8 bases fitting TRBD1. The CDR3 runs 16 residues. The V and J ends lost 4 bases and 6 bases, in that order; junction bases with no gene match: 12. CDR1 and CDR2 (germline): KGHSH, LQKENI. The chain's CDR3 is CASSRGTGSGRDTQYF. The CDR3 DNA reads TGTGCCAGCTCACGCGGGACAGGCTCGGGGAGGGATACGCAGTATTTT.

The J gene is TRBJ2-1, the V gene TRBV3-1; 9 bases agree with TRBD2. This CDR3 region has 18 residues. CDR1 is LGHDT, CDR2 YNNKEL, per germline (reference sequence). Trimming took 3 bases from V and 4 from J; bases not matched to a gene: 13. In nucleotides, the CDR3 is TGTGCCAGCAGCCAGGCGGAAAGCGGGGGGCTGGGATACAATGAGCAGTTCTTC. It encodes CASSQAESGGLGYNEQFF.

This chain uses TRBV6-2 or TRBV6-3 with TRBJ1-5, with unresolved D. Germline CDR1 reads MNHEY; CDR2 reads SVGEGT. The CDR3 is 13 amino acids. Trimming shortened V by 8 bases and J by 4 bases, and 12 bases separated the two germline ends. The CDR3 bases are TGTGCCAGCGTTGAACGCTGGAATCAGCCCCAGCATTTT. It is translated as CASVERWNQPQHF.

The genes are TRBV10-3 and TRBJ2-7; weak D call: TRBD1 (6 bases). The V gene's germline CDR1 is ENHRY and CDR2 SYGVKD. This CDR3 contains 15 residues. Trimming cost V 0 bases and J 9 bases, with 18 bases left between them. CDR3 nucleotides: TGTGCCATCAGTGAGTCGAATCTCGGGACACCGAGGCAGTACGTC. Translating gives CAISESNLGTPRQYV.

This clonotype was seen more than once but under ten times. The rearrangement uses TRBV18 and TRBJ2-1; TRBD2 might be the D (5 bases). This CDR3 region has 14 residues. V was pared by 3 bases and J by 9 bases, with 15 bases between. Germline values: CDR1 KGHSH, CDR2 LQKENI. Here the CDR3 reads CASSPNDGVGEQFF. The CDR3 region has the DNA TGTGCCAGCTCACCGAATGACGGGGTGGGTGAGCAGTTCTTC.

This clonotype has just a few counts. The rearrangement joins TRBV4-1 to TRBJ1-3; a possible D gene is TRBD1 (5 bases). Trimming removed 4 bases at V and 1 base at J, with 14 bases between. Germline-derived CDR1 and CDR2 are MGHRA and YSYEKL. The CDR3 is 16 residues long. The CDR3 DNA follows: TGCGCCAGCAGCCCGGGGCCCCGGGAGTCTGGAAACACCATATATTTT. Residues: CASSPGPRESGNTIYF.

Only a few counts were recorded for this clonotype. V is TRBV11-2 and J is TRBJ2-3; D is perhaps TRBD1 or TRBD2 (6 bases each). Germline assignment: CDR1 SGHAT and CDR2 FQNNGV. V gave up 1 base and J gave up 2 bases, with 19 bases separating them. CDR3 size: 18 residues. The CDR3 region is CASSLVPPAGHATDTQYF. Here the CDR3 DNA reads TGTGCCAGCAGCTTAGTTCCCCCCGCGGGACACGCCACAGATACGCAGTATTTT.

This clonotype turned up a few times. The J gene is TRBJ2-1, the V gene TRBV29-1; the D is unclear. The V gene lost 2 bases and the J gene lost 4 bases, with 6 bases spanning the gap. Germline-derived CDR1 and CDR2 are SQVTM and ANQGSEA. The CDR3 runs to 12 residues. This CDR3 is CSVELGYNEQFF. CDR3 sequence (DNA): TGCAGCGTTGAACTGGGATACAATGAGCAGTTCTTC.

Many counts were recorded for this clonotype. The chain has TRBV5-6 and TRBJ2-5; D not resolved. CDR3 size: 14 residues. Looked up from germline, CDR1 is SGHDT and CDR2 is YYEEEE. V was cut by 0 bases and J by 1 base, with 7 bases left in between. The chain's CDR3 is CASSLGRLQETQYF. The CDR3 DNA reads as TGTGCCAGCAGCTTGGGACGCCTCCAAGAGACCCAGTACTTC.

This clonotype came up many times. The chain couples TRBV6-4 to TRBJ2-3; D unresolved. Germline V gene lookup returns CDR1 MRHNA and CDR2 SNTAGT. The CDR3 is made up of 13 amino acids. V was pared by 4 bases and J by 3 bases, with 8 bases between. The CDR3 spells CASSGNPTDTQYF. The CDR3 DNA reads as TGTGCCAGCAGTGGGAACCCAACAGATACGCAGTATTTT.

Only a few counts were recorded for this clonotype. This chain's CDR3 is CASSPGINTEAFF. The CDR3 region has the DNA TGTGCCAGTAGTCCCGGGATAAACACTGAAGCTTTCTTT. This chain links TRBV19 with TRBJ1-1; D is unclear. Looked up from germline, CDR1 is LNHDA and CDR2 is SQIVND (reference sequence). V was cut by 5 bases and J by 2 bases, with 9 bases left in between. The CDR3 has 13 amino acids.

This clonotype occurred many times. This CDR3 reads CSVAEGWAAGEQFF. The CDR3 region has the DNA TGCAGCGTTGCTGAAGGGTGGGCGGCTGGAGAGCAGTTCTTC. This sequence joins TRBV29-1 and TRBJ2-1; D uncertain. This CDR3 is built from 14 residues. Germline loops: CDR1 SQVTM, CDR2 ANQGSEA. The V gene lost 4 bases and the J gene lost 10 bases, with 20 bases spanning the gap.